The source of this T cell receptor (beta chain) is a study of blood T cell repertoires in COVID-19. The assay was immunoSEQ multiplex PCR, and TCRdb's table has in-frame clones only and misses some. The sample consists of some 400,000 clones, roughly nine tenths of them appearing once. The CDR3 contains 16 residues. Unmatched junction bases numbered 15, after V lost 6 bases and J lost 8 bases. Looked up from germline, CDR1 is MDHEN and CDR2 is SYDVKM. The study assigned cohorts using participant-reported clinical history. Sequenced sample: PBMCs or T cells enriched from blood (not recorded which). This receptor was identified in a man under 40 who had recovered from COVID-19. The V gene is TRBV28, the J gene TRBJ1-5; 8 bases line up with TRBD1. CDR3 amino acids: CASSLQIGTGLEPQHF. The CDR3, as DNA: TGTGCCAGCAGCCTCCAGATTGGGACAGGCCTCGAGCCCCAGCATTTT.